Reported below is one T cell receptor beta chain. The data were obtained in a study of blood T cell repertoires in COVID-19. Study details: Sources were T cells, B-cell-depleted T cells, or PBMCs; the material itself was cDNA or gDNA.

Measured with immunoSEQ multiplex PCR; TCRdb has only the in-frame clones, and not every one. This table has some 100,000 clones, approximately 90% appearing once. Trimming left V 7 bases short and J 4 bases short, with 7 bases between. The CDR3 extends over 12 amino acids. This TCR was recovered from a man aged 45-65 years with active COVID-19. Sequences were obtained from peripheral blood. The chain joins TRBV12-3 or TRBV12-4 to TRBJ2-2; D is unclear. The chain's CDR3 is CASNYGTGELFF. The CDR3 coding sequence is TGTGCCAGCAATTACGGCACCGGGGAGCTGTTTTTT.